The T cell receptor beta chain described here comes from a study of blood T cells in healthy people across ages. This clonotype was counted only a few times. This sequence may be a read error, since a much larger clone differs from it by one base. A second roughly 7 to 11 cycle PCR used barcoded and J-beta primers. MiXCR, run by TCRdb on the 5' RACE reads, gives a single entry per CDR3 protein. The repertoire has 750,000 to 950,000 distinct CDR3 sequences, 25% to 35% of them found once; the top ten carry roughly a tenth. The ends were cut back, 2 bases at V and 4 bases at J, with 10 bases in the middle. Germline CDR1 and CDR2: ENHRY and SYGVKD. The length of the CDR3 is 14 residues. These sequences were also reported in another study, on T cells of mothers and their children. That report notes: M1S, a second-PCR primer, added sample barcodes and 2-4 random nucleotides. No clone of persistent microchimeric T cells was detected.

The V and J genes are TRBV10-3 and TRBJ2-3, with TRBD2 as a possible D gene (5 bases). The sequence derives from a woman aged 40 to 55 in good health. Sample: blood. CDR3 region: CAISEGISADTQYF. CDR3 coding DNA: TGTGCCATCAGTGAGGGGATTAGCGCAGATACGCAGTATTTT.